Below, one TCR beta chain is given with its context. Its antigen is unidentified. This sample is drawn from a study of shared clonotypes between healthy human individuals. Turning to the study itself: Researchers assigned three CD4 naive, three CD4 memory, two CD8 naive and one CD8 memory plate to each donor. The study, taken as a whole, reports: Only blood was sampled, and tissue TCR repertoires likely differ from blood ones.

CDR3 length: 16 residues. CDR1 MGHDK and CDR2 SYGVNS come from the germline V gene. Trimming cost V 6 bases and J 1 base; bases outside gene matches: 10. The authors ran the assay at deep level. Clones were read by immunoSEQ multiplex PCR, and TCRdb kept only the in-frame ones, dropping some. The sample has a few million clones, roughly 92% seen once. The donors, healthy adults who were HIV-negative, had experienced no recent acute infections or vaccinations. The receptor was derived from a young man in good health. Sequencing was carried out using naive CD4+ T cells sorted from blood. Indicated subset: CD45RA+ positively selected. The V gene is TRBV25-1, the J gene TRBJ1-2, with 8 bases that match TRBD1. CDR3 nucleotides: TGTGCCAGCAGCTCGACAGGGGTAGGAAATAACTATGGCTACACCTTC. Translation gives CASSSTGVGNNYGYTF.